This T cell receptor beta chain was observed in a study of CD8 T cells in ankylosing spondylitis. Findings and limits, study-wide: Significant enrichment of disease-linked clones was reportedly seen in matched ankylosing spondylitis synovial fluid.

The sample holds many counts of this clonotype. Its cognate antigen is unknown. MiXCR, run by TCRdb on the 5' RACE reads, gives a single entry per CDR3 protein. The profile shows about 190,000 distinct CDR3 sequences, around 13% of them singletons. The germline gives CDR1 DFQATT, CDR2 SNEGSKA (reference sequence). The germline V and J ends were trimmed by 5 bases and 5 bases, with 4 bases remaining between them. This CDR3 spans 10 amino acids. This sequence originates from a female donor with ankylosing spondylitis or in good health (not recorded which). This chain joins TRBV20-1 and TRBJ2-1; D is unresolved. Material: blood, either unsorted or a sorted T cell fraction (not recorded which). The CDR3 region has the DNA TGCAGTGCTCCGGACAATGAGCAGTTCTTC. Amino acids: CSAPDNEQFF.